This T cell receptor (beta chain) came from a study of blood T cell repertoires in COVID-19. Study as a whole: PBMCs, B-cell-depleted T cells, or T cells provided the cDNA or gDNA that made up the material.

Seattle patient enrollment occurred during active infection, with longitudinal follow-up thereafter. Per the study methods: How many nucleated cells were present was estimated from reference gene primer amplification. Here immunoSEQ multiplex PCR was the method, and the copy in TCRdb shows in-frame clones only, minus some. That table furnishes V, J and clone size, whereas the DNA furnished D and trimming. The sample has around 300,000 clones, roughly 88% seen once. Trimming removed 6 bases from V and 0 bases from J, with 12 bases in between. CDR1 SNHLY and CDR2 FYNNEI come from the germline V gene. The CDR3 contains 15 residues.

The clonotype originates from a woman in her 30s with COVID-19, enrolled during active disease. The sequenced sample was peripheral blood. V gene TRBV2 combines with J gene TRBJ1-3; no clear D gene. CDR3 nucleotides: TGTGCCAGCAGCCTCTCAGAAAACTCTGGAAACACCATATATTTT. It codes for CASSLSENSGNTIYF. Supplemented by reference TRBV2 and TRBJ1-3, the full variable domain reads EPEVTQTPSHQVTQMGQEVILRCVPISNHLYFYWYRQILGQKVEFLVSFYNNEISEKSEIFDDQFSVERPDGSNFTLKIRSTKLEDSAMYFCASSLSENSGNTIYFGEGSWLTVV.